The T cell receptor beta chain described here comes from a study of T cell changes during pregnancy in multiple sclerosis. V shed 6 bases, J shed 5 bases, and the junction held 4 bases outside the gene matches. The CDR3 runs 14 residues. Germline CDR1 and CDR2: SEHNR and FQNEAQ (reference sequence). Sequencing was performed with immunoSEQ multiplex PCR; in TCRdb, only in-frame clones are kept and a portion is missing. The data hold about 28,000 clones, with 90% to 95% observed a single time. The sequenced sample was CD8+ T cells from peripheral blood mononuclear cells, obtained before pregnancy. The origin of this receptor is a female donor with multiple sclerosis, enrolled in a pregnancy study. The rearrangement uses TRBV7-9 and TRBJ2-1; 10 positions match TRBD2. CDR3 sequence (DNA): TGTGCCAGCAGTTCCCTAGCGGGAGACAATGAGCAGTTCTTC. As protein: CASSSLAGDNEQFF.